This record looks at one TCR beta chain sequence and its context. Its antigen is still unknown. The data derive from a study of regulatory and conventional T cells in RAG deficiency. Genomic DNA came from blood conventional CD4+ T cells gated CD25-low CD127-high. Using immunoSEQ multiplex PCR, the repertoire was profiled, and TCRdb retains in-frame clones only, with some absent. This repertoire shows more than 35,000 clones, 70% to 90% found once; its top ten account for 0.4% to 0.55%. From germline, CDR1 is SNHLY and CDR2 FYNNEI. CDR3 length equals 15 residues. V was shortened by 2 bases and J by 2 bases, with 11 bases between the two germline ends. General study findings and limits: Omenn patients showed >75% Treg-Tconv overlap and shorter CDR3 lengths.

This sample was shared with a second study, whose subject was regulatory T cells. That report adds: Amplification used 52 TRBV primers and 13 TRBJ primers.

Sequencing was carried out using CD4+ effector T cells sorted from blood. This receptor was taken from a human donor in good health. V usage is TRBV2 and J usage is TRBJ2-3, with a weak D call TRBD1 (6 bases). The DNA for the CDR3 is TGTGCCAGCAGTGAACAGGGGACGCACACAGATACGCAGTATTTT. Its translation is CASSEQGTHTDTQYF.